A selection of T cell receptor beta chains follows, all from one sample in a study of blood T cell repertoires in COVID-19. Sequenced by immunoSEQ multiplex PCR; TCRdb stores in-frame clones only, minus some. This table has 240,000 or so clones, about 81% appearing once. Sequencing used peripheral blood. The receptors come from a woman aged 60-70 years with active or convalescent COVID-19. The conserved cysteine and the conserved F or W are not part of the CDR3 here. A D gene is named only where the DNA matches it firmly.

CDR3 length: 10; V gene: TRBV29-1; D gene: .; J gene: TRBJ1-4; CDR3 protein: SVGQDNEKLF
CDR3 length: 11; V gene: TRBV30; D gene: .; J gene: TRBJ2-5; CDR3 protein: AWSRRQMETQY
CDR3 length: 12; V gene: TRBV28; D gene: TRBD1; J gene: TRBJ1-4; CDR3 protein: ASRLTGYREKLF
CDR3 length: 15; V gene: TRBV6-2/TRBV6-3; D gene: TRBD2; J gene: TRBJ2-5; CDR3 protein: ASSYYRTSGHAETQY
CDR3 length: 13; V gene: TRBV9; D gene: TRBD2; J gene: TRBJ2-3; CDR3 protein: ASSAGLADTDTQY
CDR3 length: 14; V gene: TRBV7-8; D gene: TRBD1; J gene: TRBJ1-4; CDR3 protein: ASSSTGGALGEKLF
CDR3 length: 12; V gene: TRBV7-8; D gene: TRBD1; J gene: TRBJ1-5; CDR3 protein: ASSIGTGDQPQH
CDR3 length: 14; V gene: TRBV7-9; D gene: .; J gene: TRBJ1-1; CDR3 protein: ASSPDGHRPNTEAF
CDR3 length: 11; V gene: TRBV6-5; D gene: .; J gene: TRBJ2-7; CDR3 protein: ASRARAAGKQY
CDR3 length: 11; V gene: TRBV6-5; D gene: TRBD1; J gene: TRBJ1-1; CDR3 protein: ASTSGQGSEAF
CDR3 length: 13; V gene: TRBV19; D gene: TRBD2; J gene: TRBJ2-3; CDR3 protein: ASSQGLAPTDTQY
CDR3 length: 14; V gene: TRBV28; D gene: TRBD1; J gene: TRBJ1-3; CDR3 protein: ASSTYRGSSGNTIY
CDR3 length: 11; V gene: TRBV19; D gene: .; J gene: TRBJ1-2; CDR3 protein: ASTRASLDGYT
CDR3 length: 12; V gene: TRBV7-8; D gene: .; J gene: TRBJ1-4; CDR3 protein: ASSLGRLNEKLF
CDR3 length: 12; V gene: TRBV18; D gene: .; J gene: TRBJ1-5; CDR3 protein: ASSPGAGDQPQH
CDR3 length: 14; V gene: TRBV4-1; D gene: .; J gene: TRBJ1-4; CDR3 protein: ASSLDPVTGGEKLF
CDR3 length: 10; V gene: TRBV24-1; D gene: TRBD1; J gene: TRBJ1-2; CDR3 protein: ATSDPDRGYT